What follows describes a single T cell receptor beta chain. Repertoires were generated with immunoSEQ multiplex PCR, while TCRdb's copy carries only in-frame clones and drops some. The table shows about 76,000 clones, with more than 80% occurring only once. V gave up 5 bases and J gave up 8 bases; unmatched junction bases: 11. Germline loops: CDR1 MNHEY, CDR2 SVGAGI. CDR3 length: 15 residues. The data were obtained in a study of radiotherapy plus CTLA-4 blockade in lung cancer. The genes are TRBV6-5 and TRBJ2-4; 8 bases are shared with TRBD2. The receptor's source is a human donor with non-small cell lung cancer who had stable disease on radiotherapy plus ipilimumab. The sequenced sample was peripheral blood, obtained from a patient treated with radiotherapy plus ipilimumab. CDR3 nucleotide sequence: TGTGCCAGCAGTCAAATCGGGACTAGAAAGGACATTCAGTACTTC. It yields the protein CASSQIGTRKDIQYF.